Presented here are 4 T cell receptor beta chains from one specimen sequenced in a study of blood T cells in healthy people across ages. Using a J-beta primer mix together with a sample-barcoded 5' primer, a second PCR was run for roughly 6 to 12 cycles. From the 5' RACE reads, TCRdb called clonotypes with MiXCR, one entry per CDR3 protein. The sample records 650,000 to 1,000,000 distinct CDR3 sequences, about 45% being singletons. Sequences were obtained from blood. The receptors were sampled from a man older than 75 in good health.

This chain joins TRBV7-8 and TRBJ2-1, with 7 bases lining up with TRBD2. V lost 8 bases and J lost 6; bases outside the gene matches: 7. There are 13 residues in the CDR3. Per the germline V gene, CDR1 is SGHVS and CDR2 is FQNEAQ. CDR3 amino acids: CASAGREVNEQFF. CDR3 sequence (DNA): TGTGCCAGCGCAGGACGGGAGGTCAATGAGCAGTTCTTC.

The chain employs TRBV20-1 and TRBJ2-1; possibly TRBD2 for D (5 bases). The germline CDR1 and CDR2 sequences are DFQATT and SNEGSKA (reference sequence). The CDR3 is 12 amino acids. The CDR3 DNA reads as TGCAGGGCGAGTCGTAAGCGGCCCGAGCAGTTCTTC. It yields the protein CRASRKRPEQFF.

The table lists this clonotype with a few counts. In DNA form, the CDR3 reads TGCAGCGTTATGACTAGCGGGAGGACCTTCTCCTACAATGAGCAGTTCTTC. Protein product: CSVMTSGRTFSYNEQFF. The rearrangement uses TRBV29-1 and TRBJ2-1, with TRBD2 matching over 13 bases. The V and J ends lost 5 bases and 0 bases, in that order; junction bases with no gene match: 7. The CDR3 is 17 amino acids. Looked up from germline, CDR1 is SQVTM and CDR2 is ANQGSEA.

The rearrangement joins TRBV19 to TRBJ2-3; D not certain. The CDR3 has 13 amino acids. Germline CDR1 LNHDA, CDR2 SQIVND (reference sequence). The V gene lost 6 bases and the J gene lost 3 bases, with 10 bases spanning the gap. Written as DNA, the CDR3 is TGTGCCAGTAGCTGGAGTCGGACAGATACGCAGTATTTT. Translation gives CASSWSRTDTQYF. Complete variable domain (other parts from reference TRBV19 and TRBJ2-3): DGGITQSPKYLFRKEGQNVTLSCEQNLNHDAMYWYRQDPGQGLRLIYYSQIVNDFQKGDIAEGYSVSREKKESFPLTVTSAQKNPTAFYLCASSWSRTDTQYFGPGTRLTVL.